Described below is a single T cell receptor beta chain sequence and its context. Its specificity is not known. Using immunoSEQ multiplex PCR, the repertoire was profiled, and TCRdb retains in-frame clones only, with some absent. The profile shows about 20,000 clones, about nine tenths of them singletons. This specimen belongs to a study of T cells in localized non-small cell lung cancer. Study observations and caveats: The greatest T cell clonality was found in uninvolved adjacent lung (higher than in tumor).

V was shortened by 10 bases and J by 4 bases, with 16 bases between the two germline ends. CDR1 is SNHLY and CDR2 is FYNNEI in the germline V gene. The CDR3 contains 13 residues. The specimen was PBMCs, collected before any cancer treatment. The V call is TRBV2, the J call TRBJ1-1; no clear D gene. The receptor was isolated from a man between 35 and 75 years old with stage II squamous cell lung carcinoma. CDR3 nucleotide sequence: TGTGCCATCGACGGGAGGGCGGTCACTGAAGCTTTCTTT. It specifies CAIDGRAVTEAFF.